The entry below describes one T cell receptor beta chain. Its antigen is not identified. Isolation of PBMCs gave at least 7 million cells per sample. The CDR3 is 14 residues long. Germline V gives CDR1 MNHEY, CDR2 SVGAGI. Trimming removed 8 bases from V and 2 bases from J, with 14 bases in between. This entry is derived from a study of blood T cells in healthy people across ages. Study-wide results and limits: Unsorted PBMC material precluded a definitive naive versus antigen-experienced comparison.

A second PCR of roughly 7 to 11 cycles used a sample-barcoded 5' primer and a J-beta primer mix. Each of the cDNA molecules was tagged by a template-switch adaptor with 12 random nucleotides. TCRdb reanalysed the 5' RACE reads using MiXCR and keeps one entry per CDR3 protein. Here the sample spans about 2 million distinct CDR3 sequences, about 50% being singletons. Source material: blood. V is TRBV6-5 and J is TRBJ2-3; tentatively, D is TRBD2 (7 bases). This sequence originates from a woman between 40 and 50 years old in good health. As DNA, the CDR3 is TGTGCCAGCGTGGGCGGGGGCAACACAGATACGCAGTATTTT. As protein: CASVGGGNTDTQYF.